This T cell receptor (beta chain) originates from a study of CD8 T cells in Susac syndrome. From blood CD8+ and CD4+ T cells, the TCR beta chain was sequenced. RNA totalling 0.5 to 1 ug underwent reverse transcription with random hexamers. A multiplex approach, immunoSEQ multiplex PCR, amplified TCR beta CDR3 across 54 Vbeta and 13 Jbeta. TCRdb re-derived calls from the immunoSEQ multiplex PCR reads in MiXCR, one entry per CDR3 protein. The sample lists 150,000 to 200,000 distinct CDR3 sequences, 92% occurring once. CDR3 length: 14 amino acids. V was pared by 6 bases and J by 5 bases, with 17 bases between. The germline CDR1 and CDR2 sequences are DFQATT and SNEGSKA (reference sequence).

The clonotype was recovered from a human donor in good health. The chain links TRBV20-1 to TRBJ1-5; maybe TRBD1 (6 bases). Input material: CD4+ T cells from PBMCs. The CDR3 nucleotides read TGCAGTGCCCCCGGGGGGGCGGAGGATCAGCCCCAGCATTTT. It encodes CSAPGGAEDQPQHF.